The 21 T cell receptor beta chains presented below share a single source sample, sequenced in a study of identical twins. Via MiXCR, TCRdb re-called the 5' RACE reads, giving one row per CDR3 protein. The sample gives about 570,000 distinct CDR3 sequences, around 9.6% of which show up once; roughly 3% is in the top ten. The same data also contributed to another study, on yellow fever vaccine responses in identical twins.

The sample was PBMCs. Receptors originate from a woman between 18 and 29 years old in good health.

The rearrangement joins TRBV18 to TRBJ2-1; weak D call: TRBD2 (6 bases). Trimming removed 5 bases from V and 7 bases from J, with 15 bases in between. CDR3 length: 14 residues. Germline CDR1 reads KGHSH; CDR2 reads LQKENI. CDR3 DNA sequence: TGTGCCAGCTCAATTCTTACCGGGACTAATGAGCAGTTCTTC. It translates to CASSILTGTNEQFF.

This clonotype was seen only a few times. The rearrangement joins TRBV5-6 to TRBJ1-5; 8 positions agree with TRBD1. Germline lookup yields CDR1 SGHDT and CDR2 YYEEEE. V trimming: 1 base; J trimming: 6 bases; junction bases outside the gene matches: 6. The CDR3 covers 15 residues. CDR3 in amino acids: CASSLSGQGRQPQHF. For the CDR3, the DNA is TGTGCCAGCAGCTTGAGTGGACAGGGTCGTCAGCCCCAGCATTTT.

This chain uses TRBV5-1 with TRBJ2-7; D might be TRBD1 (6 bases). The ends were cut back, 0 bases at V and 0 bases at J, with 10 bases in the middle. Germline CDR1 and CDR2: SGHRS and YFSETQ. The CDR3 extends over 15 amino acids. The CDR3 DNA follows: TGCGCCAGCAGCTTGGAACAGGGCCCCTCCTACGAGCAGTACTTC. Translating gives CASSLEQGPSYEQYF.

This clonotype has at least ten counts. The chain recombines TRBV7-3 with TRBJ2-2; D gene uncertain. V was pared by 5 bases and J by 8 bases, with 9 bases between. This CDR3 is 12 amino acids long. Germline CDR1 SGHTA, CDR2 FQGTGA. The CDR3 reads CASSRDQGELFF. In DNA form, the CDR3 reads TGTGCCAGCAGCCGCGATCAGGGGGAGCTGTTTTTT.

The chain joins TRBV20-1 to TRBJ2-7, with 9 bases that match TRBD2. CDR3 size: 16 residues. V lost 5 bases, J lost 3 bases, and 14 bases stayed unmatched. Germline CDR1 DFQATT, CDR2 SNEGSKA (reference sequence). CDR3 DNA sequence: TGCAGTGCTTCTGGGACTAGCACCTCCCGGGGCTACGAGCAGTACTTC. Protein: CSASGTSTSRGYEQYF.

This clonotype appeared a few times. V usage is TRBV20-1 and J usage is TRBJ2-6; weak D call: TRBD1 (6 bases). From germline, CDR1 is DFQATT and CDR2 SNEGSKA (reference sequence). The CDR3 runs 15 residues. V lost 1 base to trimming and J lost 4 bases, with 11 bases between them. The CDR3 here is CSARAGTTGANVLTF. CDR3 coding DNA: TGCAGTGCTAGAGCCGGGACAACCGGGGCCAACGTCCTGACTTTC.

The V call is TRBV6-1, the J call TRBJ2-5, with 9 bases that match TRBD1. Germline V gene data show CDR1 as MNHNS and CDR2 as SASEGT. Unmatched junction bases numbered 0, after V lost 0 bases and J lost 1 base. The CDR3 is made up of 15 amino acids. The CDR3 region is CASSEATGGQETQYF. As DNA, the CDR3 is TGTGCCAGCAGTGAAGCGACAGGGGGCCAAGAGACCCAGTACTTC.

This clonotype was seen many times. V and J are TRBV3-1 and TRBJ2-5, with TRBD2 matching 9 bases. Germline V gene lookup returns CDR1 LGHDT and CDR2 YNNKEL (reference sequence). The junction had 7 bases not matched to a gene; V was cut back by 2 bases and J by 3 bases. The CDR3 is made up of 16 amino acids. The chain's CDR3 is CASSQSDSGGKETQYF. The CDR3 nucleotides are TGTGCCAGCAGCCAATCCGATAGCGGGGGAAAAGAGACCCAGTACTTC.

This clonotype was observed a handful of times. This chain uses TRBV5-1 with TRBJ2-1; 7 bases agree with TRBD1. Germline CDR1 is SGHRS and CDR2 is YFSETQ. The V segment lost 4 bases and the J segment 13 bases; nucleotides outside the gene matches: 17. The CDR3 loop spans 15 amino acids. For the CDR3, the DNA is TGCGCCAGCAGCCGCGGAACAGGACAGGAGACGCGTCAGTTCTTC. Amino acids: CASSRGTGQETRQFF.

V usage is TRBV14 and J usage is TRBJ2-7, with 12 bases fitting TRBD2. Germline-derived CDR1 and CDR2 are SGHDN and FVKESK. This CDR3 has 19 amino acids. V was pared by 1 base and J by 0 bases, with 10 bases of the junction left unmatched. The chain's CDR3 is CASSQASGRARQSSYEQYF. Here the CDR3 DNA reads TGTGCCAGCAGCCAAGCTAGCGGGAGGGCGAGACAAAGCTCCTACGAGCAGTACTTC.

V usage is TRBV11-2 and J usage is TRBJ2-1; D uncertain. V lost 2 bases to trimming and J lost 4 bases, with 12 bases between them. Germline lookup yields CDR1 SGHAT and CDR2 FQNNGV. The CDR3 is 15 amino acids. The CDR3 protein is CASSLTSLGYNEQFF. The CDR3 coding sequence is TGTGCCAGCAGCTTAACGTCTTTAGGTTACAATGAGCAGTTCTTC. The whole variable domain, filled in from reference TRBV11-2 and TRBJ2-1, reads EAGVAQSPRYKIIEKRQSVAFWCNPISGHATLYWYQQILGQGPKLLIQFQNNGVVDDSQLPKDRFSAERLKGVDSTLKIQPAKLEDSAVYLCASSLTSLGYNEQFFGPGTRLTVL.

The DNA of the CDR3 is TGCAGCGTTCGGGACAGGGGTTCCCAGCTCGAACCTTCCTATGGCTACACCTTC. Translating it yields CSVRDRGSQLEPSYGYTF. The V gene is TRBV29-1, the J gene TRBJ1-2; 10 bases agree with TRBD1. V gave up 5 bases and J gave up 4 bases; unmatched junction bases: 19. The germline V gene has CDR1 SQVTM and CDR2 ANQGSEA. This CDR3 comprises 18 residues.

V usage is TRBV20-1 and J usage is TRBJ2-5; the D gene is possibly TRBD1 (5 bases). V gave up 6 bases and J gave up 3 bases, with 20 bases separating them. There are 15 residues in the CDR3. Per germline, CDR1 DFQATT and CDR2 SNEGSKA (reference sequence). The CDR3 nucleotides read TGCAGTGCCCTGACAGCCGTTAACCCTGAAGAGACCCAGTACTTC. This gives the protein CSALTAVNPEETQYF.

Turning to this clonotype: This may arise from a read error, as a much more abundant clone is one base away. The chain combines TRBV12-3 or TRBV12-4 with TRBJ2-6, with a possible D match to TRBD2 (6 bases). There are 17 residues in the CDR3. CDR3 sequence reads: CTSSNRDSTSGANVLTF. In nucleotides, the CDR3 is TGTACCAGCAGTAACCGGGACTCTACCTCTGGGGCCAACGTCCTGACTTTC.

In this sample, this clonotype turned up many times. The chain's CDR3 is CSGTWAKNIQYF. CDR3 nucleotide sequence: TGCAGCGGGACATGGGCCAAAAACATTCAGTACTTC. The rearrangement joins TRBV29-1 to TRBJ2-4; perhaps TRBD1 as D (5 bases). Germline V CDR1 and CDR2: SQVTM, ANQGSEA. V lost 7 bases and J 1 base, leaving 8 bases between the germline ends. This CDR3 spans 12 amino acids.

This clonotype was seen at least ten times. The chain joins TRBV29-1 to TRBJ2-3, with D unclear. V was cut by 3 bases and J by 1 base, with 5 bases left in between. There are 12 residues in the CDR3. Per the germline V gene, CDR1 is SQVTM and CDR2 is ANQGSEA. The CDR3 protein is CSVEGRTDTQYF. The DNA of the CDR3 is TGCAGCGTTGAGGGCCGCACAGATACGCAGTATTTT.

This clonotype has only a few counts. V usage is TRBV6-1 and J usage is TRBJ2-7; D may be TRBD2 (5 bases). Germline CDR1 and CDR2: MNHNS and SASEGT. This CDR3 is 13 amino acids long. The ends were cut back, 10 bases at V and 5 bases at J, with 18 bases in the middle. The DNA of the CDR3 is TGTGCCACCCGGCCGTTATCGGGGAACGAGCAGTACTTC. It codes for CATRPLSGNEQYF.

This clonotype was counted a few times. The chain has TRBV6-5 and TRBJ2-7; 9 bases map to TRBD1. The CDR3 extends over 16 amino acids. V trimming: 2 bases; J trimming: 0 bases; junction bases outside the gene matches: 5. Germline CDR1 and CDR2: MNHEY and SVGAGI. DNA for the CDR3: TGTGCCAGCAGTTACACAAACAGGGGGCTCTCCTACGAGCAGTACTTC. Encoded protein: CASSYTNRGLSYEQYF.

This clonotype appeared many times. V usage is TRBV7-3 and J usage is TRBJ2-3, with 7 positions matching TRBD2. The CDR3 spans 15 residues. V was clipped by 3 bases and J by 4 bases; unmatched bases: 7. CDR1 and CDR2 from the germline V gene are SGHTA and FQGTGA. DNA for the CDR3: TGTGCCAGCAGCTTGCGGGGGAGGCACTCAGATACGCAGTATTTT. This sequence encodes CASSLRGRHSDTQYF.

This clonotype was detected ten times or more. The rearrangement joins TRBV13 to TRBJ1-1; D remains ambiguous. Germline loops: CDR1 PRHDT, CDR2 FYEKMQ (reference sequence). Trimming stripped 3 bases from V and 9 bases from J, with 14 bases between. This CDR3 spans 13 amino acids. This chain's CDR3 is CASSFSSNEKAFF. DNA of the CDR3: TGTGCCAGCAGCTTCTCCAGTAACGAGAAAGCTTTCTTT.

This clonotype showed up just a few times. The V and J genes are TRBV29-1 and TRBJ2-7; D possibly corresponds to TRBD1 (9 bases). Trimming cost V 6 bases and J 6 bases, with 18 bases left between them. This CDR3 is 13 amino acids long. Germline assignment: CDR1 SQVTM and CDR2 ANQGSEA. The CDR3 reads CSVAGDRASEQYF. The CDR3, as DNA: TGCAGCGTAGCGGGGGACAGGGCGTCCGAGCAGTACTTC.